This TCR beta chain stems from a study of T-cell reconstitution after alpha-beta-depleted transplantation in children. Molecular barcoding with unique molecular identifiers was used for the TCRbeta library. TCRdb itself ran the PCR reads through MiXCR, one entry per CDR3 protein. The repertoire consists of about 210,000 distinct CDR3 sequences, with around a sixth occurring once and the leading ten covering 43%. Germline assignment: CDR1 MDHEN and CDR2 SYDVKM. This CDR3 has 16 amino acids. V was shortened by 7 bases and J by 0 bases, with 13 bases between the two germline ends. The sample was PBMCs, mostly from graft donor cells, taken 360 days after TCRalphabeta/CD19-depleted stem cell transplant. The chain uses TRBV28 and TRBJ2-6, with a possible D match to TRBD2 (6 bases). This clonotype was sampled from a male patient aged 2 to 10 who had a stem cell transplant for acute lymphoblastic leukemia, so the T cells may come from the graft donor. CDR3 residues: CASTTGSISGANVLTF. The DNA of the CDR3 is TGTGCCAGCACCACCGGGAGCATCTCTGGGGCCAACGTCCTGACTTTC.